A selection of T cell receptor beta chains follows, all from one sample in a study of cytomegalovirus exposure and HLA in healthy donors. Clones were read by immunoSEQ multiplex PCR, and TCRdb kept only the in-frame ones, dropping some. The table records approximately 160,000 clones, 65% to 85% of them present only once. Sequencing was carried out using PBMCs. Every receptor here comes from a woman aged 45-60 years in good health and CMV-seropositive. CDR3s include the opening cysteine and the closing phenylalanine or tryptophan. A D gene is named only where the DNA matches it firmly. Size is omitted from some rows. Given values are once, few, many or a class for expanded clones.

CDR3 protein: CASSYGRGSNQPQHF
CDR3 DNA: TGTGCCAGCAGCTATGGAAGGGGGAGCAATCAGCCCCAGCATTTT
J gene: TRBJ1-5
D gene: -
clone size: -
V gene: TRBV7-8

CDR3 protein: CASTLGGADTQYF
CDR3 DNA: TGTGCCAGCACTCTAGGAGGGGCAGATACGCAGTATTTT
J gene: TRBJ2-3
D gene: -
clone size: -
V gene: TRBV9

CDR3 protein: CASSPGQGSYNEQFF
CDR3 DNA: TGTGCCAGCAGCCCCGGACAGGGCTCCTACAATGAGCAGTTCTTC
J gene: TRBJ2-1
D gene: TRBD1
clone size: -
V gene: TRBV7-2

CDR3 protein: CASRLTGEMETQYF
CDR3 DNA: TGTGCCAGCAGGCTAACTGGGGAGATGGAGACCCAGTACTTC
J gene: TRBJ2-5
D gene: -
clone size: few
V gene: TRBV28

CDR3 protein: CASSLRGPENIQYF
CDR3 DNA: TGTGCCAGCAGCTTACGAGGGCCGGAGAACATTCAGTACTTC
J gene: TRBJ2-4
D gene: -
clone size: -
V gene: TRBV7-2

CDR3 protein: CASSGTGGNYGYTF
CDR3 DNA: TGCGCCAGCAGTGGGACAGGGGGCAACTATGGCTACACCTTC
J gene: TRBJ1-2
D gene: TRBD1
clone size: -
V gene: TRBV4-3

CDR3 protein: CASSPQGSNQPQHF
CDR3 DNA: TGTGCCAGCAGTCCGCAGGGTAGCAATCAGCCCCAGCATTTT
J gene: TRBJ1-5
D gene: -
clone size: -
V gene: TRBV27

CDR3 protein: CASSQAPSTYGETQYF
CDR3 DNA: TGCGCCAGCAGCCAAGCCCCGAGTACCTATGGAGAGACCCAGTACTTC
J gene: TRBJ2-5
D gene: -
clone size: once
V gene: TRBV4-1

CDR3 protein: CASNNLRGSYEQYF
CDR3 DNA: TGTGCCAGCAACAACTTGCGAGGTAGCTACGAGCAGTACTTC
J gene: TRBJ2-7
D gene: -
clone size: -
V gene: TRBV2

CDR3 protein: CASSVGGHSPLHF
CDR3 DNA: TGTGCCAGCAGCGTAGGGGGCCATTCACCCCTCCACTTT
J gene: TRBJ1-6
D gene: -
clone size: -
V gene: TRBV9

CDR3 protein: CASSDPSPGSPLHF
CDR3 DNA: TGTGCCAGCAGTGACCCCTCTCCGGGTTCACCCCTCCACTTT
J gene: TRBJ1-6
D gene: -
clone size: -
V gene: TRBV2

CDR3 protein: CASSPATTGDTEAFF
CDR3 DNA: TGTGCCAGCAGTCCTGCCACGACGGGGGACACTGAAGCTTTCTTT
J gene: TRBJ1-1
D gene: -
clone size: once
V gene: TRBV28

CDR3 protein: CAISAGGQGTQQPQHF
CDR3 DNA: TGTGCCATCAGTGCAGGGGGACAGGGGACTCAGCAGCCCCAGCATTTT
J gene: TRBJ1-5
D gene: TRBD1
clone size: -
V gene: TRBV10-3

CDR3 protein: CASSFSLGLAVYNEQFF
CDR3 DNA: TGTGCCAGCAGCTTCTCTCTGGGACTAGCGGTGTACAATGAGCAGTTCTTC
J gene: TRBJ2-1
D gene: TRBD2
clone size: -
V gene: TRBV7-9

CDR3 protein: CASSQGGTSGFGWQETQYF
CDR3 DNA: TGTGCCAGCAGCCAAGGCGGAACTAGCGGGTTTGGGTGGCAAGAGACCCAGTACTTC
J gene: TRBJ2-5
D gene: TRBD2
clone size: few
V gene: TRBV14

CDR3 protein: CASSQSSGRNTGELFF
CDR3 DNA: TGTGCCAGCAGCCAGTCTAGCGGGAGGAACACCGGGGAGCTGTTTTTT
J gene: TRBJ2-2
D gene: TRBD2
clone size: -
V gene: TRBV7-6

CDR3 protein: CASERERLANYGYTF
CDR3 DNA: TGTGCCAGCGAGAGGGAGAGACTCGCTAACTATGGCTACACCTTC
J gene: TRBJ1-2
D gene: -
clone size: -
V gene: TRBV28

CDR3 protein: CAISPGQGSNEQFF
CDR3 DNA: TGTGCCATCTCTCCGGGACAGGGTTCGAATGAGCAGTTCTTC
J gene: TRBJ2-1
D gene: TRBD1
clone size: -
V gene: TRBV10-3

CDR3 protein: CASSNYRGQETQYF
CDR3 DNA: TGCGCCAGCAGCAACTACAGGGGTCAAGAGACCCAGTACTTC
J gene: TRBJ2-5
D gene: TRBD1
clone size: -
V gene: TRBV5-1

CDR3 protein: CASSPDRSSGANVLTF
CDR3 DNA: TGTGCCAGCAGCCCTGACAGGAGCTCTGGGGCCAACGTCCTGACTTTC
J gene: TRBJ2-6
D gene: -
clone size: -
V gene: TRBV5-6

CDR3 protein: CASSLGLAPSTDTQYF
CDR3 DNA: TGTGCCAGCAGCTTAGGACTAGCGCCGAGCACAGATACGCAGTATTTT
J gene: TRBJ2-3
D gene: TRBD2
clone size: -
V gene: TRBV5-4

CDR3 protein: CASSRVQETQYF
CDR3 DNA: TGTGCCAGCAGTCGCGTCCAAGAGACCCAGTACTTC
J gene: TRBJ2-5
D gene: -
clone size: once
V gene: TRBV6-1

CDR3 protein: CASTKLTSGELFF
CDR3 DNA: TGTGCCAGCACCAAACTAACCTCCGGGGAGCTGTTTTTT
J gene: TRBJ2-2
D gene: -
clone size: -
V gene: TRBV6-6

CDR3 protein: CASSVGPSGINTGELFF
CDR3 DNA: TGTGCCAGCAGCGTAGGCCCTTCGGGGATTAACACCGGGGAGCTGTTTTTT
J gene: TRBJ2-2
D gene: -
clone size: -
V gene: TRBV9

CDR3 protein: CASSLVLAGGSGYYNEQFF
CDR3 DNA: TGCGCCAGCAGCTTGGTACTAGCGGGGGGCTCTGGGTACTACAATGAGCAGTTCTTC
J gene: TRBJ2-1
D gene: TRBD2
clone size: -
V gene: TRBV5-1

CDR3 protein: CASSTGAGGETQYF
CDR3 DNA: TGTGCCAGTAGTACGGGGGCAGGGGGGGAGACCCAGTACTTC
J gene: TRBJ2-5
D gene: -
clone size: -
V gene: TRBV19

CDR3 protein: CASSPGDSTDTQYF
CDR3 DNA: TGTGCCAGCAGCCCGGGGGATAGCACAGATACGCAGTATTTT
J gene: TRBJ2-3
D gene: -
clone size: few
V gene: TRBV7-3

CDR3 protein: CASSLQGANGYTF
CDR3 DNA: TGTGCCAGCAGCTTACAGGGGGCAAATGGCTACACCTTC
J gene: TRBJ1-2
D gene: TRBD1
clone size: -
V gene: TRBV7-8

CDR3 protein: CASSWGVETQYF
CDR3 DNA: TGTGCCAGCAGCTGGGGGGTTGAGACCCAGTACTTC
J gene: TRBJ2-5
D gene: -
clone size: few
V gene: TRBV5-6

CDR3 protein: CAWNRAGGLYEQYF
CDR3 DNA: TGTGCCTGGAACAGAGCGGGGGGGCTATACGAGCAGTACTTC
J gene: TRBJ2-7
D gene: TRBD2
clone size: -
V gene: TRBV30

CDR3 protein: CASSLPAGNYEQYF
CDR3 DNA: TGTGCCAGCAGCTTGCCCGCAGGAAACTACGAGCAGTACTTC
J gene: TRBJ2-7
D gene: -
clone size: few
V gene: TRBV5-6

CDR3 protein: CASRPASGASVNEQFF
CDR3 DNA: TGTGCCAGCAGACCCGCTAGCGGGGCCTCGGTGAATGAGCAGTTCTTC
J gene: TRBJ2-1
D gene: TRBD2
clone size: few
V gene: TRBV25-1

CDR3 protein: CARAKRGISSYEQYF
CDR3 DNA: TGTGCCAGGGCTAAGCGCGGGATCAGCTCCTACGAGCAGTACTTC
J gene: TRBJ2-7
D gene: -
clone size: few
V gene: TRBV21-1

CDR3 protein: CAWSSTWGQGFGGYTF
CDR3 DNA: TGTGCCTGGAGCTCTACGTGGGGACAGGGTTTTGGAGGCTACACCTTC
J gene: TRBJ1-2
D gene: TRBD1
clone size: -
V gene: TRBV30

CDR3 protein: CASSPHLSGGGQETQYF
CDR3 DNA: TGCGCCAGCAGCCCTCACCTTAGCGGGGGGGGACAAGAGACCCAGTACTTC
J gene: TRBJ2-5
D gene: TRBD2
clone size: few
V gene: TRBV5-1

CDR3 protein: CASSLSWRTDPYNYGYTF
CDR3 DNA: TGCGCCAGCAGCTTGTCTTGGCGGACAGATCCTTATAACTATGGCTACACCTTC
J gene: TRBJ1-2
D gene: -
clone size: -
V gene: TRBV5-1

CDR3 protein: CASSPVLPMNTEAFF
CDR3 DNA: TGTGCCAGCAGCCCAGTTTTACCCATGAACACTGAAGCTTTCTTT
J gene: TRBJ1-1
D gene: -
clone size: many
V gene: TRBV11-3

CDR3 protein: CASSLSGGFTDTQYF
CDR3 DNA: TGCGCCAGCAGCTTAAGCGGGGGGTTCACAGATACGCAGTATTTT
J gene: TRBJ2-3
D gene: TRBD2
clone size: -
V gene: TRBV5-1

CDR3 protein: CASSQDWSSGRAGDIQYF
CDR3 DNA: TGTGCCAGCAGCCAAGATTGGTCTAGCGGGAGGGCCGGGGACATTCAGTACTTC
J gene: TRBJ2-4
D gene: TRBD2
clone size: -
V gene: TRBV4-2

CDR3 protein: CASSYSSGDWAYEQYF
CDR3 DNA: TGTGCCAGCAGTTACTCGAGTGGGGACTGGGCCTACGAGCAGTACTTC
J gene: TRBJ2-7
D gene: -
clone size: -
V gene: TRBV6-5

CDR3 protein: CAIRASGDNEQFF
CDR3 DNA: TGTGCCATCAGGGCCAGCGGGGACAATGAGCAGTTCTTC
J gene: TRBJ2-1
D gene: TRBD2
clone size: few
V gene: TRBV10-3

CDR3 protein: CASSESPEATNEKLFF
CDR3 DNA: TGTGCCAGCAGTGAAAGCCCAGAGGCAACTAATGAAAAACTGTTTTTT
J gene: TRBJ1-4
D gene: -
clone size: -
V gene: TRBV2

CDR3 protein: CASSPGANYGYTF
CDR3 DNA: TGTGCCAGCTCACCCGGGGCTAACTATGGCTACACCTTC
J gene: TRBJ1-2
D gene: -
clone size: -
V gene: TRBV18

CDR3 protein: CASSASGRNSPLHF
CDR3 DNA: TGTGCCAGCAGTGCGAGCGGGCGTAATTCACCCCTCCACTTT
J gene: TRBJ1-6
D gene: -
clone size: -
V gene: TRBV2

CDR3 protein: CASSLLQGLPPYEQYF
CDR3 DNA: TGTGCCAGCAGCTTACTTCAGGGCCTACCCCCCTACGAGCAGTACTTC
J gene: TRBJ2-7
D gene: -
clone size: few
V gene: TRBV7-9

CDR3 protein: CASSLGLSSYEQYF
CDR3 DNA: TGTGCCAGCAGCCTCGGACTGTCCTCCTACGAGCAGTACTTC
J gene: TRBJ2-7
D gene: -
clone size: many
V gene: TRBV9

CDR3 protein: CASSRDRAGNQPQHF
CDR3 DNA: TGTGCCAGTAGCCGGGACAGGGCGGGCAATCAGCCCCAGCATTTT
J gene: TRBJ1-5
D gene: TRBD1
clone size: -
V gene: TRBV19

CDR3 protein: CASSPGQGSNQPQHF
CDR3 DNA: TGTGCCAGCAGTCCCGGACAGGGGTCCAATCAGCCCCAGCATTTT
J gene: TRBJ1-5
D gene: TRBD1
clone size: -
V gene: TRBV28

CDR3 protein: CASRDRGLDYGYTF
CDR3 DNA: TGTGCCAGCAGAGACAGGGGGCTAGACTATGGCTACACCTTC
J gene: TRBJ1-2
D gene: TRBD1
clone size: -
V gene: TRBV5-8

CDR3 protein: CASSRGTSGGAVETQYF
CDR3 DNA: TGTGCTAGCAGCCGGGGGACTAGCGGGGGGGCCGTGGAGACCCAGTACTTC
J gene: TRBJ2-5
D gene: TRBD2
clone size: -
V gene: TRBV7-7

CDR3 protein: CASSLDGTGSTINYGYTF
CDR3 DNA: TGTGCCAGCAGCTTAGACGGGACAGGGTCAACTATTAACTATGGCTACACCTTC
J gene: TRBJ1-2
D gene: TRBD1
clone size: -
V gene: TRBV7-2

CDR3 protein: CASSYDRASGNTIYF
CDR3 DNA: TGTGCCAGCAGTTACGACAGGGCCTCTGGAAACACCATATATTTT
J gene: TRBJ1-3
D gene: TRBD1
clone size: -
V gene: TRBV6-6

CDR3 protein: CASSVGQVATNEKLFF
CDR3 DNA: TGTGCCAGCAGCGTGGGACAGGTTGCAACTAATGAAAAACTGTTTTTT
J gene: TRBJ1-4
D gene: TRBD1
clone size: -
V gene: TRBV11-3